The present TCR beta chain was sequenced within a study of T cells in Graves' hyperthyroidism and ophthalmopathy. The overall study: Peripheral blood was secured at the point of initial diagnosis, before any treatment.

The CDR3 has 14 residues. Germline-derived CDR1 and CDR2 are ENHRY and SYGVKD. The trim removed 8 bases at V and 4 bases at J, leaving 6 bases unmatched. RNA transcripts yielded amplified TCR beta CDR3 regions. First-round RT-PCR with HTBI primers amplified the TCR CDR3 region. TCRdb analysed the multiplex PCR reads with MiXCR anew, one entry per CDR3 protein. The profile shows roughly 640,000 distinct CDR3 sequences, roughly 15% of them singletons. The sample consisted of blood. The chain uses TRBV10-3 and TRBJ2-3; 10 nucleotides line up with TRBD1. The source is a woman between 40 and 50 years old with Graves' ophthalmopathy. The DNA for the CDR3 is TGTGCCATCCAAGGACAGGGGGAATCAGATACGCAGTATTTT. Translating it yields CAIQGQGESDTQYF.